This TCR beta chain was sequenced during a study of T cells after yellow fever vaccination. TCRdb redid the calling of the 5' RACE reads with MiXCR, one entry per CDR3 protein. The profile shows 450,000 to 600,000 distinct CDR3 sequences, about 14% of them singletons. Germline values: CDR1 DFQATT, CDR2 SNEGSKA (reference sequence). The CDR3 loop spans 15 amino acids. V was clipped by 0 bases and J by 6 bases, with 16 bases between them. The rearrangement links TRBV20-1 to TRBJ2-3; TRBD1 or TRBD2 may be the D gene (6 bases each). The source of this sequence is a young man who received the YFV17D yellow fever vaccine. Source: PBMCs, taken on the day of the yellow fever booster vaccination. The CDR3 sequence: CSARDLITGTDTQYF. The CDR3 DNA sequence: TGCAGTGCTAGAGACCTCATTACAGGGACTGATACGCAGTATTTT.